This TCR beta chain emerged from a study of T cells in women clearing cervical HPV infection. Study-level information: Case blood was drawn when the lesion was first found; control blood after infection became undetectable. With HLA typing for only a few women, HLA confounding remains possible.

Points from the study as a whole: A classifier using richness and V gene abundances reached an AUC of over 0.75.

Libraries were prepared by immunoSEQ multiplex PCR; TCRdb keeps only in-frame clonotypes and omits some of them. The sample holds 18,000 or so clones. By frequency, this clone registers medium-sized. Its antigen is undetermined. The read terminates 3 residues before the CDR3 end, so the remaining end is supplied by the germline J gene. Germline loops: CDR1 LNHDA, CDR2 SQIVND (reference sequence). The length of the CDR3 is 11 residues. Sequences were obtained from blood buffy coat. This TCR derives from a woman aged 18 to 75 with a cervical HPV16 infection that either progressed to CIN3+ or cleared (not recorded which). The chain combines TRBV19 with TRBJ1-2; D is ambiguous. The CDR3 loop reads CASRAEEGYTF. The sequenced part of the CDR3 DNA is TGTGCCAGTAGGGCGGAAGAGGGC.